This is a list of T cell receptor beta chains from one sample in a study of blood T cell repertoires in COVID-19. Repertoires were generated with immunoSEQ multiplex PCR, while TCRdb's copy carries only in-frame clones and drops some. The repertoire holds tens of thousands of clones, with approximately 91% as singletons. Input material: peripheral blood. The receptors here all came from a human donor in a cohort sampled during active COVID-19. CDR3s include the opening cysteine and the closing phenylalanine or tryptophan. D genes are given only for firm matches. Clone size, where shown, is once, few, many, or a class for clones that have expanded.

D,V,size,J,CDR3,DNA
TRBD1,TRBV2,once,TRBJ1-1,CASRRQGRPEAFF,TGTGCCAGCCGTAGACAGGGGAGACCTGAAGCTTTCTTT
TRBD1,TRBV14,.,TRBJ1-2,CASSQGQNYGYTF,TGTGCCAGCAGCCAGGGACAGAACTATGGCTACACCTTC
TRBD1,TRBV7-2,.,TRBJ1-5,CASGQGTLFNQPQHF,TGTGCCAGCGGACAGGGAACCCTCTTCAATCAGCCCCAGCATTTT
.,TRBV29-1,.,TRBJ2-7,CSVAPTLSYEQYF,TGCAGCGTTGCCCCCACTTTATCCTACGAGCAGTACTTC
.,TRBV7-2,.,TRBJ1-5,CASSLEGERGNQPQHF,TGTGCCAGCAGCTTAGAGGGGGAGAGAGGCAATCAGCCCCAGCATTTT
.,TRBV5-6,.,TRBJ2-1,CASSLVGQRYNEQFF,TGTGCCAGCAGCTTGGTAGGACAGAGATACAATGAGCAGTTCTTC
.,TRBV3-1/TRBV3-2,.,TRBJ2-7,CASSQGLQPGIEQYF,TGTGCCAGCAGCCAAGGCCTCCAACCAGGGATCGAGCAGTACTTC
TRBD1,TRBV18,.,TRBJ1-2,CASSPTGANYGYTF,TGTGCCAGCTCACCAACAGGGGCAAACTATGGCTACACCTTC
TRBD1,TRBV5-1,once,TRBJ1-4,CASSSGQTGPNEKLFF,TGCGCCAGCAGCTCGGGACAGACTGGCCCTAATGAAAAACTGTTTTTT
TRBD1,TRBV24-1,.,TRBJ1-1,CATPHEGGQGYTEAFF,TGTGCCACCCCTCACGAGGGGGGACAGGGTTACACTGAAGCTTTCTTT